A single sample is the source of the 9 T cell receptor beta chains below, sequenced in a study of T cells after yellow fever vaccination. TCRdb ran MiXCR on the 5' RACE reads and lists one entry per CDR3 protein. Of about 430,000 distinct CDR3 sequences listed, around 19% are singletons. The sample was PBMCs, taken before the yellow fever booster vaccination. Source of these receptors: a young man who received the YFV17D yellow fever vaccine.

V usage is TRBV12-3 or TRBV12-4 and J usage is TRBJ1-2, with unresolved D. The CDR3 consists of 13 residues. V was trimmed by 8 bases and J by 0 bases, leaving 10 bases between them. The CDR3 spells CASLNGANYGYTF. CDR3 nucleotide sequence: TGTGCCAGCCTGAATGGGGCTAACTATGGCTACACCTTC.

This clonotype was recorded at least ten times. V usage is TRBV5-1 and J usage is TRBJ2-1, with D possibly being TRBD2 (5 bases). Trimming left V 2 bases short and J 12 bases short, with 15 bases between. From germline, CDR1 is SGHRS and CDR2 YFSETQ. This CDR3 contains 13 residues. CDR3 amino acids: CASSLNEPRGQFF. The CDR3 DNA reads as TGCGCCAGCAGCTTAAATGAGCCTCGGGGGCAGTTCTTC.

The chain is built from TRBV5-1 and TRBJ2-5; the D call may be TRBD1 or TRBD2 (5 bases each). V was cut by 0 bases and J by 6 bases, with 12 bases left in between. CDR3 size: 14 residues. The V gene's germline CDR1 is SGHRS and CDR2 YFSETQ. CDR3 in DNA: TGCGCCAGCAGCTTGGGCGCCAGGGAGAAGACCCAGTACTTC. It yields the protein CASSLGAREKTQYF. Full variable domain (rest looked up from reference TRBV5-1 and TRBJ2-5): KAGVTQTPRYLIKTRGQQVTLSCSPISGHRSVSWYQQTPGQGLQFLFEYFSETQRNKGNFPGRFSGRQFSNSRSEMNVSTLELGDSALYLCASSLGAREKTQYFGPGTRLLVL.

The V and J genes are TRBV29-1 and TRBJ2-3; D is tentatively TRBD1 or TRBD2 (6 bases each). The V end was cut by 8 bases, the J end by 2 bases, with 14 bases between. Germline CDR1 is SQVTM and CDR2 is ANQGSEA. This CDR3 comprises 13 residues. This CDR3 is CSHWGAYTDTQYF. In DNA, the CDR3 is TGCAGCCACTGGGGGGCTTACACAGATACGCAGTATTTT.

This clonotype was recorded many times. The chain recombines TRBV5-1 with TRBJ2-4; 8 bases match TRBD1. The CDR3 extends over 14 amino acids. Germline values: CDR1 SGHRS, CDR2 YFSETQ. V lost 0 bases and J lost 9; bases outside the gene matches: 5. CDR3 sequence: CASSLAGQGSIQYF. DNA of the CDR3: TGCGCCAGCAGCTTGGCCGGACAGGGTAGCATTCAGTACTTC.

This clonotype was counted at least ten times. The chain is built from TRBV20-1 and TRBJ1-6; maybe TRBD1 (5 bases). The CDR3 is 15 amino acids. Trimming shortened V by 2 bases and J by 5 bases, and 13 bases separated the two germline ends. Germline CDR1 and CDR2: DFQATT and SNEGSKA (reference sequence). The chain's CDR3 is CSARSEGTHNSPLHF. The DNA for the CDR3 is TGCAGTGCTAGAAGCGAGGGGACTCATAATTCACCCCTCCACTTT.

V usage is TRBV9 and J usage is TRBJ2-4; D remains unclear. The CDR3 length is 15 residues. Between the trimmed V and J ends, which lost 0 bases and 1 base, there was a span of 8 bases. Germline CDR1 and CDR2: SGDLS and YYNGEE. This chain's CDR3 is CASSVEAGAKNIQYF. The CDR3 region has the DNA TGTGCCAGCAGCGTAGAAGCTGGGGCCAAAAACATTCAGTACTTC. The entire variable domain, with the rest obtained from reference TRBV9 and TRBJ2-4, is as follows: DSGVTQTPKHLITATGQRVTLRCSPRSGDLSVYWYQQSLDQGLQFLIQYYNGEERAKGNILERFSAQQFPDLHSELNLSSLELGDSALYFCASSVEAGAKNIQYFGAGTRLSVL.

This clonotype was counted ten times or more. V gene TRBV6-5 combines with J gene TRBJ2-7, with D perhaps assigned TRBD1 or TRBD2 (5 bases each). The germline CDR1 and CDR2 sequences are MNHEY and SVGAGI. The CDR3 is made up of 15 amino acids. V was pared by 0 bases and J by 7 bases, with 16 bases between. CDR3 residues: CASSYSPGRVGEQYF. Written as DNA, the CDR3 is TGTGCCAGCAGTTACTCGCCGGGACGGGTGGGGGAGCAGTACTTC.

This clonotype showed up just a few times. The chain employs TRBV20-1 and TRBJ2-7; D gene unclear. With 5 bases removed from V and 0 bases from J, the gap between germline ends came to 8 bases. Per the germline V gene, CDR1 is DFQATT and CDR2 is SNEGSKA (reference sequence). The CDR3 contains 12 residues. In nucleotides, the CDR3 is TGCAGTGCTGGACCGGACTCCTACGAGCAGTACGTC. This encodes CSAGPDSYEQYV.